This TCR beta chain was documented in a study of blood T cell repertoires in COVID-19. Across the whole study: From the United States, Italy and Spain came samples of acute and convalescent COVID-19.

In the original processing: Nucleated cell counts were estimated from reference gene primer amplification. TCRdb's table, derived via immunoSEQ multiplex PCR, lists solely in-frame clones and lacks some. V, J and clone size are those of that table, while D and trimming were read from the DNA. The sample lists roughly 90,000 clones, around 87% occurring once. Trimming cost V 3 bases and J 1 base, with 12 bases left between them. The CDR3 is 15 amino acids. The germline gives CDR1 GTSNPN, CDR2 SVGIG (reference sequence). A few counts support this clone. The sample has other DNA sequences that encode this CDR3 too.

Sample: peripheral blood. The source of this sequence is a human donor in a cohort sampled during active COVID-19. The chain carries TRBV30 and TRBJ2-2; perhaps TRBD2 as D (5 bases). The CDR3 is CAWSTGMRNTGELFF. In DNA, the CDR3 is TGTGCCTGGAGCACGGGGATGAGGAACACCGGGGAGCTGTTTTTT.